Described below is a single T cell receptor (beta chain) sequence and its context. The source of the sample is a study of blood T cell repertoires in COVID-19. The overall study: Nucleic acid was either cDNA or gDNA, and it came from T cells, B-cell-depleted T cells, or PBMCs.

Authors' data handling: How many nucleated cells were present was estimated from reference gene primer amplification. Using immunoSEQ multiplex PCR, the repertoire was profiled, and TCRdb retains in-frame clones only, with some absent. Clonal size and the V and J genes are those of that table, whereas D and trimming came from the DNA. The sample shows approximately 93,000 clones, roughly 88% of them seen only once. Sequences were obtained from peripheral blood. This TCR derives from a man aged 55 to 69 with acute or convalescent COVID-19.

CDR3 in DNA: TGTGCCAGCAGCCAAGTATCGGGACTAGCGGGAGACCGAGAGCAGTTCTTC. The encoded protein is CASSQVSGLAGDREQFF. The chain has TRBV4-2 and TRBJ2-1; the match to TRBD2 covers 14 bases. The germline V gene encodes CDR1 LGHNA and CDR2 YNFKEQ. There are 17 residues in the CDR3. Germline trimming cut 1 base from V and 10 bases from J; bases unmatched to any gene: 9.